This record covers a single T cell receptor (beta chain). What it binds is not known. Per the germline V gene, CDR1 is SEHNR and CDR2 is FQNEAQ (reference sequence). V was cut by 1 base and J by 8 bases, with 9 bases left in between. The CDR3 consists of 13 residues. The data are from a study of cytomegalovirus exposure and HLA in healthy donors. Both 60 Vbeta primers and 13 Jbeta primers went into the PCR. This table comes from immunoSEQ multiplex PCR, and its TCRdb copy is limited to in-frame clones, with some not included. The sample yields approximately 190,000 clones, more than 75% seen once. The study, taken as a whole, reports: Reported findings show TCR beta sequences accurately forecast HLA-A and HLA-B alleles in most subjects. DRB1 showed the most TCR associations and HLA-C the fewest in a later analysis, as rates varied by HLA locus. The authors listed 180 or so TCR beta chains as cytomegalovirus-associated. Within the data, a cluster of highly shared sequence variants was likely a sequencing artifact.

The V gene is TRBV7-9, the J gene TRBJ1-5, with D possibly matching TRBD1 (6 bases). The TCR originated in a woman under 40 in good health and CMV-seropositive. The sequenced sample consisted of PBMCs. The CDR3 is CASSLGGREPQHF. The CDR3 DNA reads TGTGCCAGCAGCTTAGGGGGGCGCGAGCCCCAGCATTTT. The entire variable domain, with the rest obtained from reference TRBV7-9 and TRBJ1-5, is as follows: DTGVSQNPRHKITKRGQNVTFRCDPISEHNRLYWYRQTLGQGPEFLTYFQNEAQLEKSRLLSDRFSAERPKGSFSTLEIQRTEQGDSAMYLCASSLGGREPQHFGDGTRLSIL.